This TCR beta chain derives from a study of blood T cells in healthy people across ages. Comments on this clonotype: Antigen: not known.

Study results and limitations: Roughly linearly, TCR beta diversity per million T cells fell as age increased. With naive T cell percentage, TCR beta diversity showed a strong correlation. CMV status of donors was not determined, possibly confounding expanded clonotype changes.

Using a J-beta primer mix together with a sample-barcoded 5' primer, a second PCR was run for roughly 6 to 11 cycles. Through a template-switch adaptor with 12 random nucleotides, each cDNA molecule received a tag. MiXCR, applied by TCRdb to the 5' RACE reads, yields one record per CDR3 protein. The sample lists approximately 1.5 million distinct CDR3 sequences; roughly two fifths were seen once. The V gene's germline CDR1 is SQVTM and CDR2 ANQGSEA. Trimming pared 3 bases from V and 11 bases from J, leaving 25 bases between. The CDR3 length is 15 residues. The chain links TRBV29-1 to TRBJ2-5; no clear D gene. Sequenced material: blood. This clonotype originated in a young woman in good health. DNA of the CDR3: TGCAGCGTTGATGGTTGGAAGCCATCCTACAATGAGCAGTACTTC. Translating it yields CSVDGWKPSYNEQYF.